The entry below gives a single T cell receptor (beta chain) sequence along with its context. Its antigen is currently unknown. TCRdb's table, derived via immunoSEQ multiplex PCR, lists solely in-frame clones and lacks some. The sample includes 37,000 or so clones, about 85% of them seen just once. CDR1 and CDR2 (germline): MNHNY, SVGAGI (reference sequence). The V gene lost 6 bases and the J gene lost 5 bases, with 8 bases spanning the gap. The length of the CDR3 is 12 residues. This sample stems from a study of T cells in narcolepsy. General study findings and limits: Comparing one patient's CSF and blood CD4+ clonotypes highlighted HCRT- and TRIB2-specific autoreactive clonotypes.

This TCR came from a human donor with narcolepsy. Sequencing was performed on CD45RA- memory CD4+ T cells from PBMCs. The chain carries TRBV6-6 and TRBJ1-5; no definite D call. CDR3 coding DNA: TGTGCCAGCAGATTAGGGCATCAGCCCCAGCATTTT. Translated, it gives CASRLGHQPQHF.